This T cell receptor (beta chain) was found in a study of blood T cell repertoires in COVID-19. Across the study: The United States, Italy and Spain supplied acute and convalescent COVID-19 samples.

The germline CDR1 and CDR2 sequences are LGHDT and YNNKEL (reference sequence). This CDR3 has 14 amino acids. V was cut by 1 base and J by 5 bases, with 10 bases left in between. The repertoire was sequenced with immunoSEQ multiplex PCR; TCRdb's copy has only in-frame clones and lacks some. The table shows some 240,000 clones, with roughly 84% occurring only once. Material for sequencing was PBMCs or T cells enriched from blood (not recorded which). This clonotype originated in a woman in her forties or fifties who had been exposed to COVID-19. The rearrangement links TRBV3-1 (or the pseudogene TRBV3-2) to TRBJ2-3, with a tentative D call TRBD1 (6 bases). Here the CDR3 reads CASSQGGRGDTQYF. CDR3 DNA sequence: TGTGCCAGCAGCCAAGGGGGGCGTGGAGATACGCAGTATTTT.